A single sample gave rise to the 32 T cell receptor beta chains below, sequenced in a study of blood T cell repertoires in COVID-19. Profiled with immunoSEQ multiplex PCR; TCRdb holds only in-frame clones, not every one. This sample yields some 270,000 clones, of which roughly 89% are seen a single time; 1.5% to 1.7% belongs to the top ten. What was sequenced was peripheral blood. These receptors all stem from a woman aged 40-49 years who had recovered from COVID-19.

The chain combines TRBV28 with TRBJ1-4, with D perhaps TRBD1 (5 bases). V lost 3 bases and J 5 bases, leaving 10 bases between the germline ends. The CDR3 runs to 14 residues. Looked up from germline, CDR1 is MDHEN and CDR2 is SYDVKM. Here the CDR3 reads CASSFPTANEKLFF. The CDR3 nucleotides are TGTGCCAGCAGTTTCCCGACAGCGAATGAAAAACTGTTTTTT.

This chain uses TRBV3-1 (or the pseudogene TRBV3-2) with TRBJ2-5, with D tentatively TRBD2 (7 bases). Germline CDR1 LGHDT, CDR2 YNNKEL (reference sequence). The CDR3 has 14 amino acids. Trimming left V 0 bases short and J 5 bases short, with 10 bases between. The CDR3 DNA reads as TGTGCCAGCAGCCAAGAGGGGGGGGCTGAGACCCAGTACTTC. Translated: CASSQEGGAETQYF.

The CDR3 here is CASSTELHQETQYF. CDR3 bases: TGCGCCAGCAGCACAGAGCTCCACCAAGAGACCCAGTACTTC. The J gene is TRBJ2-5, the V gene TRBV5-1; D not resolved. Trimming removed 4 bases from V and 0 bases from J, with 10 bases in between. CDR1 SGHRS and CDR2 YFSETQ come from the germline V gene. This CDR3 comprises 14 residues.

The J gene is TRBJ1-4, the V gene TRBV30; TRBD1 is a possible D gene (6 bases). The CDR3 runs to 16 residues. V lost 1 base and J 0 bases, leaving 12 bases between the germline ends. The germline V gene has CDR1 GTSNPN and CDR2 SVGIG (reference sequence). The CDR3 here is CAWSDPRTATNEKLFF. CDR3 bases: TGTGCCTGGAGTGACCCGAGGACAGCAACTAATGAAAAACTGTTTTTT.

This chain links TRBV5-1 with TRBJ2-1; 10 bases are a match to TRBD2. The CDR3 extends over 16 amino acids. Losses at the gene ends were 3 bases for V and 0 bases for J; bases not matched to a gene: 3. Germline V gene data show CDR1 as SGHRS and CDR2 as YFSETQ. The CDR3 region has the DNA TGCGCCAGCAGCTCTCTAGCGGGGGACTCCTACAATGAGCAGTTCTTC. It encodes CASSSLAGDSYNEQFF.

The genes are TRBV2 and TRBJ2-1; 7 bases are a match to TRBD1. The CDR3 is 17 residues long. With 7 bases clipped from V and 5 bases from J, the junction kept 17 bases outside the gene matches. Germline CDR1 and CDR2: SNHLY and FYNNEI. This chain's CDR3 is CASNLQGWGRGDNEQFF. In nucleotides, the CDR3 is TGTGCCAGCAACTTACAGGGGTGGGGACGCGGCGACAATGAGCAGTTCTTC.

The chain is built from TRBV6-5 and TRBJ1-2; no reliable D call. This CDR3 contains 15 residues. The V and J ends lost 5 bases and 0 bases respectively, with 13 bases between them. Germline V gene data show CDR1 as MNHEY and CDR2 as SVGAGI. CDR3 DNA: TGTGCCAGCAGTCCGGGTCTACGGGCTAACTATGGCTACACCTTC. It encodes CASSPGLRANYGYTF.

The chain uses TRBV3-1 (or the pseudogene TRBV3-2) and TRBJ2-5, with D perhaps TRBD2 (7 bases). The CDR3 contains 13 residues. The V end lost 4 bases, the J end lost 4 bases, and 10 bases lay between the germline ends. Per the germline V gene, CDR1 is LGHDT and CDR2 is YNNKEL (reference sequence). The CDR3 region has the DNA TGTGCCAGCAGCCTTAGGGGGGGAGAGACCCAGTACTTC. The encoded protein is CASSLRGGETQYF.

This clone was seen only once. The chain couples TRBV5-1 to TRBJ2-1; 8 bases are a match to TRBD2. The trim removed 0 bases at V and 5 bases at J, leaving 4 bases unmatched. CDR1 is SGHRS and CDR2 is YFSETQ in the germline V gene. This CDR3 comprises 15 residues. CDR3 DNA: TGCGCCAGCAGCTTGGCGGGGGGGCCTAACAATGAGCAGTTCTTC. This translates into CASSLAGGPNNEQFF.

The chain links TRBV6-5 to TRBJ1-2; unclear D gene. The germline CDR1 and CDR2 sequences are MNHEY and SVGAGI. This CDR3 has 14 residues. Trimming cost V 2 bases and J 1 base, with 8 bases left between them. Here the CDR3 reads CASSYIPVNYGYTF. The CDR3 nucleotides are TGTGCCAGCAGTTACATTCCGGTTAACTATGGCTACACCTTC.

The rearrangement joins TRBV7-9 to TRBJ1-2; the match to TRBD1 covers 7 bases. This CDR3 contains 14 residues. V shed 5 bases and J 4 bases; nucleotides not matched to a gene: 7. Germline V gene lookup returns CDR1 SEHNR and CDR2 FQNEAQ (reference sequence). The CDR3: CASSLTGYSYGYTF. DNA for the CDR3: TGTGCCAGCAGCCTGACAGGGTATAGCTATGGCTACACCTTC.

The chain carries TRBV2 and TRBJ1-5; D is undetermined. The CDR3 extends over 14 amino acids. The germline gives CDR1 SNHLY, CDR2 FYNNEI. Trimming stripped 3 bases from V and 0 bases from J, with 6 bases between. Here the CDR3 reads CASSDFRSNQPQHF. CDR3 bases: TGTGCCAGCAGTGATTTCCGTAGCAATCAGCCCCAGCATTTT.

V is TRBV27 and J is TRBJ1-5, with 9 nucleotides matching TRBD1. CDR3 length equals 15 residues. Germline V gene sequence: CDR1 MNHEY, CDR2 SMNVEV (reference sequence). The V and J ends lost 6 bases and 6 bases, in that order; junction bases with no gene match: 9. This chain's CDR3 is CASSPDRGSGQPQHF. Here the CDR3 DNA reads TGTGCCAGCAGCCCGGACAGGGGCTCGGGTCAGCCCCAGCATTTT.

The chain joins TRBV7-2 to TRBJ2-1, with 10 bases matching TRBD2. The CDR3 runs 15 residues. V was clipped by 4 bases and J by 4 bases; unmatched bases: 4. Germline loops: CDR1 SGHTA, CDR2 FQGNSA. The CDR3 loop reads CASSSWTSGYNEQFF. The CDR3 nucleotides are TGTGCCAGCAGCTCCTGGACTAGCGGTTACAATGAGCAGTTCTTC.

The chain uses TRBV11-2 and TRBJ2-7, with D possibly matching TRBD1 (5 bases). CDR3 length equals 15 residues. The germline V gene has CDR1 SGHAT and CDR2 FQNNGV. V was trimmed by 4 bases and J by 4 bases, leaving 17 bases between them. The CDR3 DNA follows: TGTGCCAGCAGCTCCGCCGACAGTCCTCGGTACGAGCAGTACTTC. The encoded protein is CASSSADSPRYEQYF.

The chain is built from TRBV11-3 and TRBJ1-1; no clear D. The germline gives CDR1 SGHNT, CDR2 YENEEA. V was shortened by 4 bases and J by 5 bases, with 5 bases between the two germline ends. This CDR3 comprises 11 residues. CDR3 DNA sequence: TGTGCCAGCAGCTCCAGGACTGAAGCTTTCTTT. Its translation is CASSSRTEAFF.

The chain couples TRBV18 to TRBJ2-6; D may be TRBD1 (6 bases). CDR3 length: 16 residues. Germline V gives CDR1 KGHSH, CDR2 LQKENI. V was pared by 3 bases and J by 0 bases, with 9 bases between. This chain's CDR3 is CASSPLDSSGANVLTF. In DNA, the CDR3 is TGTGCCAGCTCACCCCTGGACAGCTCTGGGGCCAACGTCCTGACTTTC.

The chain recombines TRBV11-1 with TRBJ1-6, with D unresolved. Trimming cost V 0 bases and J 7 bases, with 4 bases left between them. Germline V gene data show CDR1 as SGHAT and CDR2 as FQDESV (reference sequence). The CDR3 extends over 13 amino acids. The CDR3 DNA follows: TGTGCCAGCAGCTTAGCTCCGAATTCACCCCTCCACTTT. The encoded protein is CASSLAPNSPLHF.

This chain connects TRBV7-9 to TRBJ1-1; D is undetermined. The germline CDR1 and CDR2 sequences are SEHNR and FQNEAQ (reference sequence). The CDR3 is made up of 15 amino acids. V was cut by 2 bases and J by 1 base, with 11 bases left in between. DNA for the CDR3: TGTGCCAGCAGCTTATCCAAGGGAGAGAACACTGAAGCTTTCTTT. Translating it yields CASSLSKGENTEAFF.

This clone was counted a few times. The chain has TRBV4-1 and TRBJ2-1, with D unresolved. Germline CDR1 is MGHRA and CDR2 is YSYEKL. The germline V and J ends were trimmed by 4 bases and 7 bases, with 11 bases remaining between them. The CDR3 is 13 residues long. The CDR3 coding sequence is TGCGCCAGCAGCCGTTATTCAGGAAATGAGCAGTTCTTC. Encoded protein: CASSRYSGNEQFF.

J is TRBJ2-1 and V is TRBV28; D is uncertain. Trimming stripped 5 bases from V and 9 bases from J, with 11 bases between. The CDR3 sequence is 12 residues long. The germline gives CDR1 MDHEN, CDR2 SYDVKM. In nucleotides, the CDR3 is TGTGCCAGCAGTCTAGAGCTCGGTGAGCAGTTCTTC. Amino acids: CASSLELGEQFF.

The J gene is TRBJ2-7, the V gene TRBV6-6, with D maybe TRBD1 (6 bases). The CDR3 has 13 amino acids. V dropped 5 bases and J dropped 1 base, with 9 bases sitting between them. Germline CDR1 reads MNHNY; CDR2 reads SVGAGI (reference sequence). The DNA for the CDR3 is TGTGCCAGCAGTACAGGGTCGTCCTACGAGCAGTACTTC. It specifies CASSTGSSYEQYF.

The chain recombines TRBV4-1 with TRBJ1-5; weak D call: TRBD1 (5 bases). V was pared by 4 bases and J by 6 bases, with 25 bases between. The CDR3 runs 18 residues. Germline CDR1 is MGHRA and CDR2 is YSYEKL. This CDR3 reads CASSLPGGSPGVGQPQHF. CDR3 nucleotide sequence: TGCGCCAGCAGCCTCCCCGGGGGGTCGCCCGGGGTTGGTCAGCCCCAGCATTTT.

This rearrangement joins TRBV28 to TRBJ1-4; D is undetermined. Germline CDR1 is MDHEN and CDR2 is SYDVKM. The CDR3 is made up of 16 amino acids. V gave up 7 bases and J gave up 0 bases, with 15 bases separating them. CDR3 protein: CASTTSHRATNEKLFF. The CDR3 DNA is TGTGCCAGCACCACAAGCCACCGGGCAACTAATGAAAAACTGTTTTTT.

This rearrangement joins TRBV7-2 to TRBJ1-4; tentatively, D is TRBD1 (5 bases). V lost 2 bases to trimming and J lost 11 bases, with 6 bases between them. Germline values: CDR1 SGHTA, CDR2 FQGNSA. CDR3 length: 11 amino acids. CDR3 in DNA: TGTGCCAGCAGCTTATCAGGGAAACTGTTTTTT. The encoded protein is CASSLSGKLFF. The variable domain in full, with the rest retrieved from reference TRBV7-2 and TRBJ1-4, is GAGVSQSPSNKVTEKGKDVELRCDPISGHTALYWYRQSLGQGLEFLIYFQGNSAPDKSGLPSDRFSAERTGGSVSTLTIQRTQQEDSAVYLCASSLSGKLFFGSGTQLSVL.

V usage is TRBV19 and J usage is TRBJ1-1; D possibly corresponds to TRBD1 (5 bases). Germline V gene sequence: CDR1 LNHDA, CDR2 SQIVND (reference sequence). Trimming left V 7 bases short and J 1 base short, with 13 bases between. The CDR3 spans 14 residues. CDR3 residues: CASTARRGNTEAFF. For the CDR3, the DNA is TGTGCCAGTACGGCCAGGAGGGGGAACACTGAAGCTTTCTTT.

V is TRBV9 and J is TRBJ1-3, with D maybe TRBD1 (6 bases). Germline V lookup: CDR1 SGDLS, CDR2 YYNGEE. V was pared by 2 bases and J by 0 bases, with 12 bases between. The CDR3 loop spans 16 amino acids. DNA for the CDR3: TGTGCCAGCAGCGTTGACAGGATGAACTCTGGAAACACCATATATTTT. This codes for CASSVDRMNSGNTIYF.

This clone has only a few counts. The V and J genes are TRBV7-9 and TRBJ1-6; 11 bases are shared with TRBD1. This CDR3 has 14 amino acids. The V and J ends lost 5 bases and 8 bases, in that order; junction bases with no gene match: 2. Germline CDR1 and CDR2: SEHNR and FQNEAQ (reference sequence). This CDR3 reads CASSKGQGDSPLHF. CDR3 DNA sequence: TGTGCCAGCAGCAAGGGACAGGGGGATTCACCCCTCCACTTT.

V usage is TRBV28 and J usage is TRBJ2-7, with 12 bases fitting TRBD2. Germline values: CDR1 MDHEN, CDR2 SYDVKM. Trimming took 5 bases from V and 3 from J; bases not matched to a gene: 8. The length of the CDR3 is 16 residues. The CDR3: CASSAPSGGAFYEQYF. For the CDR3, the DNA is TGTGCCAGCAGTGCACCTAGCGGGGGGGCCTTCTACGAGCAGTACTTC.

This chain connects TRBV28 to TRBJ2-7; a possible D gene is TRBD1 (6 bases). Deletions cut 5 bases from V and 5 bases from J, with 19 bases between. CDR1 and CDR2 (germline): MDHEN, SYDVKM. The CDR3 is 15 residues long. In DNA, the CDR3 is TGTGCCAGCAGTCGCCGGTTAACAGGGAGAGACGAGCAGTACTTC. Protein: CASSRRLTGRDEQYF.

The V call is TRBV28, the J call TRBJ2-6, with 9 bases aligning to TRBD1. Germline CDR1 MDHEN, CDR2 SYDVKM. The CDR3 contains 19 residues. After removal of 6 bases from V and 5 bases from J, the junction contained 17 bases not matched to a gene. DNA for the CDR3: TGTGCCAGCAGCACTGGGGACAGGGCATTCTCTGGTTGGGCCAACGTCCTGACTTTC. Its translation is CASSTGDRAFSGWANVLTF.

The J gene is TRBJ2-1, the V gene TRBV24-1, with TRBD1 identical over 12 bases. The CDR3 sequence is 16 residues long. CDR1 and CDR2 from the germline V gene are KGHDR and SFDVKD. V lost 5 bases, J lost 9 bases, and 10 bases stayed unmatched. The CDR3 spells CATSGSGTGGSGEQFF. The CDR3 DNA reads as TGTGCCACCAGTGGCTCCGGGACAGGGGGCTCGGGTGAGCAGTTCTTC.